What follows are 19 T cell receptor beta chains derived from one specimen sequenced in a study of T-cell memory formation after mild COVID-19. TCRdb itself ran the 5' RACE reads through MiXCR, one entry per CDR3 protein. The sample includes 200,000 to 250,000 distinct CDR3 sequences, around 26% of them seen just once. The sequenced sample was PBMCs or a T cell subset sorted from them (not recorded which). Receptors were obtained from an adult woman who had mild COVID-19 (a few samples of this study predate the infection). Cell type and time point are not known.

The CDR3 here is CASSERDSTYEQYF. The CDR3 coding sequence is TGTGCCAGCAGCGAGCGGGACAGCACCTACGAGCAGTACTTC. V gene TRBV9 combines with J gene TRBJ2-7; D may be TRBD1 or TRBD2 (7 bases each). Germline V gene sequence: CDR1 SGDLS, CDR2 YYNGEE. The CDR3 covers 14 residues. V lost 3 bases, J lost 2 bases, and 12 bases lay in between.

This clonotype was picked up a small number of times. The rearrangement uses TRBV7-9 and TRBJ2-5, with TRBD2 matching 10 bases. The CDR3 runs 16 residues. V trimming: 6 bases; J trimming: 1 base; junction bases outside the gene matches: 8. Germline CDR1 and CDR2: SEHNR and FQNEAQ (reference sequence). DNA of the CDR3: TGTGCCAGCAGACCAACTAGCGGGAAACCCCAAGAGACCCAGTACTTC. Amino acids: CASRPTSGKPQETQYF.

In this sample, this clonotype turned up a few times. The V gene is TRBV6-5, the J gene TRBJ2-6; D is unresolved. V was pared by 7 bases and J by 1 base, with 14 bases between. The CDR3 runs to 16 residues. CDR1 is MNHEY, CDR2 SVGAGI, per germline. CDR3 loop: CASTRVANSGANVLTF. CDR3 bases: TGTGCCAGCACTAGGGTCGCGAATTCTGGGGCCAACGTCCTGACTTTC.

This chain links TRBV7-2 with TRBJ2-5, with 10 bases matching TRBD2. Unmatched junction bases numbered 5, after V lost 5 bases and J lost 5 bases. Germline-derived CDR1 and CDR2 are SGHTA and FQGNSA. This CDR3 is 14 amino acids long. CDR3 loop: CASSPSGGRETQYF. The CDR3 region has the DNA TGTGCCAGCAGCCCTAGCGGGGGACGGGAGACCCAGTACTTC. Supplemented by reference TRBV7-2 and TRBJ2-5, the full variable domain reads GAGVSQSPSNKVTEKGKDVELRCDPISGHTALYWYRQSLGQGLEFLIYFQGNSAPDKSGLPSDRFSAERTGGSVSTLTIQRTQQEDSAVYLCASSPSGGRETQYFGPGTRLLVL.

The rearrangement uses TRBV29-1 and TRBJ2-1, with D possibly being TRBD1 or TRBD2 (6 bases each). CDR3 size: 12 residues. From germline, CDR1 is SQVTM and CDR2 ANQGSEA. The CDR3 reads CSSEGGSNEQFF. The CDR3 DNA sequence: TGCTCCTCTGAAGGGGGGTCAAATGAGCAGTTCTTC.

This clonotype came up a few times. The rearrangement joins TRBV20-1 to TRBJ1-1; no definite D call. V dropped 0 bases and J dropped 4 bases, with 9 bases sitting between them. Looked up from germline, CDR1 is DFQATT and CDR2 is SNEGSKA (reference sequence). The CDR3 covers 13 residues. Here the CDR3 DNA reads TGCAGTGCTAGAGATCTCATGGCCACTGAAGCTTTCTTT. Its translation: CSARDLMATEAFF.

V usage is TRBV10-3 and J usage is TRBJ1-2; D gene uncertain. Between the trimmed V and J ends, which lost 2 bases and 2 bases, there was a span of 12 bases. The CDR3 covers 15 residues. Germline V lookup: CDR1 ENHRY, CDR2 SYGVKD. CDR3 sequence reads: CAISEPQHPNYGYTF. The CDR3 DNA follows: TGTGCCATCAGTGAGCCCCAGCACCCGAACTATGGCTACACCTTC.

The rearrangement uses TRBV4-2 and TRBJ2-5; D is uncertain. This CDR3 region has 13 residues. Germline-derived CDR1 and CDR2 are LGHNA and YNFKEQ. V was pared by 0 bases and J by 4 bases, with 6 bases between. The chain's CDR3 is CASSQDTAETQYF. CDR3 in DNA: TGTGCCAGCAGCCAAGATACAGCAGAGACCCAGTACTTC.

The chain couples TRBV18 to TRBJ2-1; 8 positions match TRBD1. Germline trimming cut 3 bases from V and 6 bases from J; bases unmatched to any gene: 4. The CDR3 has 14 residues. Germline V gene sequence: CDR1 KGHSH, CDR2 LQKENI. CDR3 DNA sequence: TGTGCCAGCTCACCCCAGACAGGGGCCAATGAGCAGTTCTTC. Its translation: CASSPQTGANEQFF.

This clonotype was counted only a few times. This sequence joins TRBV12-3 or TRBV12-4 and TRBJ1-1; D unresolved. The CDR3 totals 12 residues. Trimming cost V 8 bases and J 3 bases, with 10 bases left between them. In DNA form, the CDR3 reads TGTGCCAGCCAGACGGGTTACACTGAAGCTTTCTTT. Translation: CASQTGYTEAFF.

This CDR3 is CASSLVPQASSYNEQFF. In DNA, the CDR3 is TGCGCCAGCAGCCTGGTACCACAGGCGAGCTCCTACAATGAGCAGTTCTTC. The rearrangement joins TRBV5-1 to TRBJ2-1, with TRBD1 as a possible D gene (5 bases). Looked up from germline, CDR1 is SGHRS and CDR2 is YFSETQ. Trimming cost V 4 bases and J 0 bases, with 17 bases left between them. The length of the CDR3 is 17 residues.

In its sample, this clonotype was seen many times. The junction departs from the called germline gene at one end, perhaps through a read error. The chain joins TRBV7-7 to TRBJ2-4; possible D gene TRBD2, 6 bases. This CDR3 has 15 residues. Germline assignment: CDR1 SSHAT and CDR2 FNYEAQ (reference sequence). The CDR3 protein is CASSLGQAARGIQYF. CDR3 sequence (DNA): TGTGCTAGCAGCCTCGGGCAGGCGGCGCGGGGCATTCAGTACTTC.

The chain couples TRBV29-1 to TRBJ1-1; the match to TRBD1 covers 11 bases. V shed 6 bases, J shed 1 base, and the junction held 4 bases outside the gene matches. The CDR3 totals 14 residues. Germline V CDR1 and CDR2: SQVTM, ANQGSEA. The CDR3, as DNA: TGCAGCGTCCGGGACAGGGGGGCGAACACTGAAGCTTTCTTT. It translates to CSVRDRGANTEAFF.

The chain links TRBV5-1 to TRBJ2-2; D is ambiguous. Germline V gene data show CDR1 as SGHRS and CDR2 as YFSETQ. The CDR3 sequence is 14 residues long. Deletions cut 2 bases from V and 4 bases from J, with 9 bases between. The CDR3 nucleotides are TGCGCCAGCAGCTTAGATGGCCCCACCGGGGAGCTGTTTTTT. Translation gives CASSLDGPTGELFF. Full variable domain (remainder filled in from reference TRBV5-1 and TRBJ2-2): KAGVTQTPRYLIKTRGQQVTLSCSPISGHRSVSWYQQTPGQGLQFLFEYFSETQRNKGNFPGRFSGRQFSNSRSEMNVSTLELGDSALYLCASSLDGPTGELFFGEGSRLTVL.

The chain recombines TRBV12-3 or TRBV12-4 with TRBJ1-5; a weak D match, TRBD1 (5 bases). V shed 4 bases and J shed 4 bases, with 14 bases lying between them. This CDR3 region has 15 residues. Here the CDR3 reads CASSWDGVRNQPQHF. The CDR3 DNA reads as TGTGCCAGCAGTTGGGACGGAGTACGAAATCAGCCCCAGCATTTT.

This clonotype was seen only a few times. V and J are TRBV4-2 and TRBJ1-5, with D unclear. This CDR3 is 13 amino acids long. The germline CDR1 and CDR2 sequences are LGHNA and YNFKEQ. V was trimmed by 0 bases and J by 4 bases, leaving 4 bases between them. CDR3 in DNA: TGTGCCAGCAGCCAAGAGGCGAATCAGCCCCAGCATTTT. This encodes CASSQEANQPQHF.

The chain recombines TRBV15 with TRBJ2-1; 12 bases are shared with TRBD2. In germline, CDR1 is LNHNV, CDR2 YYDKDF (reference sequence). The CDR3 spans 19 residues. Trimming took 0 bases from V and 6 from J; bases not matched to a gene: 12. CDR3 amino acids: CATSRDFGLAGPAPNEQFF. As DNA, the CDR3 is TGTGCCACCAGCAGAGATTTTGGACTAGCGGGGCCTGCACCCAATGAGCAGTTCTTC.

In its sample, this clonotype ranks as large. J is TRBJ2-7 and V is TRBV18; 7 bases match TRBD1. The junction had 7 bases not matched to a gene; V was cut back by 5 bases and J by 6 bases. The CDR3 has 13 residues. Germline assignment: CDR1 KGHSH and CDR2 LQKENI. Written as DNA, the CDR3 is TGTGCCAGCTCATCAACAGGGGTTAGCGAGCAGTACTTC. Translating it yields CASSSTGVSEQYF. Full variable domain (remainder filled in from reference TRBV18 and TRBJ2-7): NAGVMQNPRHLVRRRGQEARLRCSPMKGHSHVYWYRQLPEEGLKFMVYLQKENIIDESGMPKERFSAEFPKEGPSILRIQQVVRGDSAAYFCASSSTGVSEQYFGPGTRLTVT.

J is TRBJ1-1 and V is TRBV13; D perhaps matches TRBD1 (5 bases). The germline V gene encodes CDR1 PRHDT and CDR2 FYEKMQ (reference sequence). V was clipped by 7 bases and J by 5 bases, with 11 bases between them. There are 12 residues in the CDR3. The CDR3 DNA reads TGTGCCAGCACTAATGGGGGGACTGAAGCTTTCTTT. Translation gives CASTNGGTEAFF. The full variable domain, in which reference TRBV13 and TRBJ1-1 provide the parts outside the CDR3, is AAGVIQSPRHLIKEKRETATLKCYPIPRHDTVYWYQQGPGQDPQFLISFYEKMQSDKGSIPDRFSAQQFSDYHSELNMSSLELGDSALYFCASTNGGTEAFFGQGTRLTVV.